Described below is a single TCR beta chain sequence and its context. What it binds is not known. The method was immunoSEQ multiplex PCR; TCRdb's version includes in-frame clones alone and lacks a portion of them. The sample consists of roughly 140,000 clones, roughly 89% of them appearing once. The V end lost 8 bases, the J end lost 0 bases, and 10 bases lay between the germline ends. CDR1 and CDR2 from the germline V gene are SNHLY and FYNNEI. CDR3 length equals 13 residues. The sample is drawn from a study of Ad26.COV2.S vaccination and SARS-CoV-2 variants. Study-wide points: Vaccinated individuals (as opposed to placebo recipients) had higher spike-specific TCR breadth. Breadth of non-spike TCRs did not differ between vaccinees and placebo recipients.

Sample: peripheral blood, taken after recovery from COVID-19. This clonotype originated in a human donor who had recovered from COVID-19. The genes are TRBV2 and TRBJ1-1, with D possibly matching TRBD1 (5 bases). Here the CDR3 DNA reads TGTGCCAGCGCGGGGCAGATGAACACTGAAGCTTTCTTT. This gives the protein CASAGQMNTEAFF.